This T cell receptor beta chain was documented in a study of blood T cell repertoires in COVID-19. Overall study: COVID-19 samples from acute and convalescent phases originated in the United States, Italy and Spain. In each case, the material was cDNA or gDNA derived from T cells, B-cell-depleted T cells, or PBMCs.

J lost 9 bases, V lost 0 bases, and 11 bases had no gene match. The germline V gene encodes CDR1 MGHDK and CDR2 SYGVNS. This CDR3 contains 16 residues. Per the original methods: Reference gene primer amplification in the assay estimated nucleated cell counts. TCRdb's table, derived via immunoSEQ multiplex PCR, lists solely in-frame clones and lacks some. The V and J calls and the clone size are those of that table, but D and trimming were determined from the DNA. The table shows approximately 24,000 clones, with approximately 91% occurring only once. This TCR was recovered from a woman aged 70-85 years with active COVID-19. What was sequenced was peripheral blood. This chain joins TRBV25-1 and TRBJ2-1, with 7 nucleotides matching TRBD1. CDR3 amino acids: CASSEYQGVIFSEQFF. CDR3 DNA: TGTGCCAGCAGTGAATATCAGGGGGTCATATTCAGTGAGCAGTTCTTC.